The 19 T cell receptor beta chains below come from one sample, sequenced in a study of cytomegalovirus exposure and HLA in healthy donors. PCR used 60 Vbeta primers and 13 Jbeta primers. Clones were read by immunoSEQ multiplex PCR, and TCRdb kept only the in-frame ones, dropping some. The sample holds roughly 80,000 clones, 65% to 85% seen once. Sequenced input: PBMCs. Receptor source: a woman in her fifties or sixties in good health and CMV-seronegative.

The rearrangement links TRBV29-1 to TRBJ2-7; TRBD1 matches at 9 bases. Trimming cost V 0 bases and J 3 bases; bases outside gene matches: 9. The CDR3 runs to 16 residues. The V gene's germline CDR1 is SQVTM and CDR2 ANQGSEA. Here the CDR3 DNA reads TGCAGCGTTGAAGATCATCTACAGGGGGCCAACTACGAGCAGTACTTC. Translated: CSVEDHLQGANYEQYF.

In its sample, this clone was seen once. This chain connects TRBV9 to TRBJ2-2, with D perhaps TRBD1 (6 bases). Trimming took 4 bases from V and 7 from J, leaving 14 bases between them. There are 14 residues in the CDR3. The germline gives CDR1 SGDLS, CDR2 YYNGEE. The CDR3: CASSPTGTFGELFF. CDR3 DNA sequence: TGTGCCAGCAGCCCGACCGGGACATTCGGGGAGCTGTTTTTT.

The chain employs TRBV2 and TRBJ2-7; D uncertain. Trimming left V 0 bases short and J 7 bases short, with 13 bases between. Germline CDR1 SNHLY, CDR2 FYNNEI. The CDR3 is 14 residues long. As DNA, the CDR3 is TGTGCCAGCAGTGAAGCGCTTCTCGCCATGGAGCAGTACGTC. Its protein product is CASSEALLAMEQYV.

Here the CDR3 reads CSVARGINPSTDTQYF. CDR3 nucleotide sequence: TGCAGCGTCGCCAGAGGAATAAACCCTAGCACAGATACGCAGTATTTT. The chain links TRBV29-1 to TRBJ2-3; D not certain. CDR1 is SQVTM and CDR2 is ANQGSEA in the germline V gene. The CDR3 has 16 residues. Trimming cost V 6 bases and J 0 bases, with 19 bases left between them.

The chain uses TRBV7-8 and TRBJ1-1; 8 bases align to TRBD1. CDR3 length equals 15 residues. Trimming at V came to 1 base and at J to 4 bases, leaving 5 bases not matched to a gene. Germline assignment: CDR1 SGHVS and CDR2 FQNEAQ. CDR3 nucleotides: TGTGCCAGCAGCTTAGTGTCGCAGGGGGCCACTGAAGCTTTCTTT. Protein: CASSLVSQGATEAFF.

The chain couples TRBV5-1 to TRBJ1-1; D possibly corresponds to TRBD1 (5 bases). The V gene's germline CDR1 is SGHRS and CDR2 YFSETQ. The V end lost 0 bases, the J end lost 6 bases, and 12 bases lay between the germline ends. The CDR3 spans 14 residues. CDR3 nucleotide sequence: TGCGCCAGCAGCTTGGGGGGGGGAGTGGCTGAAGCTTTCTTT. Protein: CASSLGGGVAEAFF.

V gene TRBV9 combines with J gene TRBJ1-2, with D uncertain. This CDR3 has 13 residues. V was shortened by 0 bases and J by 8 bases, with 11 bases between the two germline ends. Germline V gene sequence: CDR1 SGDLS, CDR2 YYNGEE. This CDR3 is CASSVDGSGGYTF. The CDR3 bases are TGTGCCAGCAGCGTAGATGGGAGTGGCGGCTACACCTTC.

Details on this clone: One end of the junction is discordant with germline, which a read error may explain. The chain combines TRBV7-7 with TRBJ2-3, with D possibly TRBD1 on 5 matching bases. The CDR3 totals 16 residues. CDR1 and CDR2 from the germline V gene are SSHAT and FNYEAQ (reference sequence). Written as DNA, the CDR3 is TGTGCTAGCAGCTTAGGACCAGGGCGGAGCACAGATACGCAGTATTTT. Its translation: CASSLGPGRSTDTQYF. The whole variable domain, filled in from reference TRBV7-7 and TRBJ2-3, reads GAGVSQSPRYKVTKRGQDVTLRCDPISSHATLYWYQQALGQGPEFLTYFNYEAQPDKSGLPSDRFSAERPEGSISTLTIQRTEQRDSAMYRCASSLGPGRSTDTQYFGPGTRLTVL.

The chain combines TRBV19 with TRBJ2-5; maybe TRBD1 (5 bases). The V gene lost 5 bases and the J gene lost 2 bases, with 12 bases spanning the gap. The CDR3 is 14 residues long. CDR1 and CDR2 from the germline V gene are LNHDA and SQIVND (reference sequence). For the CDR3, the DNA is TGTGCCAGTAGTGAGACAGTCCCACAAGAGACCCAGTACTTC. Translating it yields CASSETVPQETQYF.

This clone appeared a single time. The rearrangement joins TRBV6-6 to TRBJ2-7, with TRBD2 as a possible D gene (5 bases). V was clipped by 5 bases and J by 1 base, with 12 bases between them. The CDR3 extends over 14 amino acids. Per the germline V gene, CDR1 is MNHNY and CDR2 is SVGAGI (reference sequence). CDR3 amino acids: CASSLTSGSYEQYV. The CDR3 DNA sequence: TGTGCCAGCAGTCTCACCTCGGGGTCCTACGAGCAGTACGTC.

The gene calls are TRBV19 and TRBJ2-3, with D hard to call. Trimming removed 7 bases at V and 0 bases at J, with 11 bases between. The CDR3 consists of 14 residues. Germline V gene lookup returns CDR1 LNHDA and CDR2 SQIVND (reference sequence). The DNA of the CDR3 is TGTGCCAGTACCGGGTCGAGTAGCACAGATACGCAGTATTTT. Translating it yields CASTGSSSTDTQYF.

V and J are TRBV4-3 and TRBJ1-2, with D unresolved. Looked up from germline, CDR1 is LGHNA and CDR2 is YSLEER. V gave up 0 bases and J gave up 3 bases, with 11 bases separating them. CDR3 length equals 15 residues. The CDR3 nucleotides are TGCGCCAGCAGCCAAGATCGAGGCGCTGACTATGGCTACACCTTC. This gives the protein CASSQDRGADYGYTF.

This clone is categorized as medium-sized. J is TRBJ2-6 and V is TRBV4-2; TRBD2 might be the D (5 bases). V was shortened by 0 bases and J by 0 bases, with 6 bases between the two germline ends. CDR1 LGHNA and CDR2 YNFKEQ come from the germline V gene. The CDR3 extends over 16 amino acids. CDR3 nucleotides: TGTGCCAGCAGCCAAGATGGACTCTCTGGGGCCAACGTCCTGACTTTC. Protein: CASSQDGLSGANVLTF.

This clone has a single count. The chain couples TRBV5-6 to TRBJ1-5, with 10 bases aligning to TRBD1. CDR1 is SGHDT and CDR2 is YYEEEE in the germline V gene. The CDR3 has 15 residues. Trimming removed 5 bases from V and 2 bases from J; junction bases left unmatched: 4. CDR3 region: CASSQDRGGNQPQHF. DNA of the CDR3: TGTGCCAGCAGTCAGGACAGGGGGGGCAATCAGCCCCAGCATTTT.

The chain combines TRBV9 with TRBJ2-7; tentative D call: TRBD2 (6 bases). Germline V gene data show CDR1 as SGDLS and CDR2 as YYNGEE. Trimming took off 2 bases at V and 0 bases at J, with 15 bases between the two ends. This CDR3 has 16 amino acids. Here the CDR3 reads CASSVHSSASSYEQYF. In DNA form, the CDR3 reads TGTGCCAGCAGCGTTCATTCTAGCGCGAGCTCCTACGAGCAGTACTTC. Full variable domain (remainder filled in from reference TRBV9 and TRBJ2-7): DSGVTQTPKHLITATGQRVTLRCSPRSGDLSVYWYQQSLDQGLQFLIQYYNGEERAKGNILERFSAQQFPDLHSELNLSSLELGDSALYFCASSVHSSASSYEQYFGPGTRLTVT.

Only one count was recorded for this clone. The chain uses TRBV9 and TRBJ2-3, with 11 bases lining up with TRBD2. CDR1 is SGDLS, CDR2 YYNGEE, per germline. This CDR3 contains 17 residues. Unmatched junction bases numbered 15, after V lost 4 bases and J lost 8 bases. CDR3 DNA: TGTGCCAGCAGCCCTTTAGCGGGAGGGCTTGGGATGGGTACGCAGTATTTT. Its translation is CASSPLAGGLGMGTQYF.

The V gene is TRBV10-3, the J gene TRBJ2-6; 9 positions agree with TRBD1. This CDR3 has 15 amino acids. Germline V gene sequence: CDR1 ENHRY, CDR2 SYGVKD. Trimming at V came to 8 bases and at J to 7 bases, leaving 9 bases not matched to a gene. The DNA for the CDR3 is TGTGCCATCGGCTTGGGACAGGGCGGAGCCAACGTCCTGACTTTC. Its translation is CAIGLGQGGANVLTF.

This clone came up a few times. The chain combines TRBV19 with TRBJ2-7; D might be TRBD1 (5 bases). The CDR3 is made up of 15 amino acids. Germline V gives CDR1 LNHDA, CDR2 SQIVND (reference sequence). V lost 0 bases to trimming and J lost 1 base, with 10 bases between them. The CDR3 protein is CASSIDPGPSYEQYF. The CDR3 bases are TGTGCCAGTAGTATAGATCCAGGGCCTTCCTACGAGCAGTACTTC.

This chain uses TRBV28 with TRBJ1-4; tentatively, D is TRBD1 (6 bases). Germline lookup yields CDR1 MDHEN and CDR2 SYDVKM. The V end was cut by 6 bases, the J end by 4 bases, with 15 bases between. The CDR3 is 15 residues long. In DNA form, the CDR3 reads TGTGCCAGCAGCTACGGGTCAGGGGTTAATGAAAAACTGTTTTTT. This codes for CASSYGSGVNEKLFF.